This T cell receptor beta chain stems from a study of T cell changes during pregnancy in multiple sclerosis. Only in-frame clones appear in the TCRdb table, and some are missing; sequencing was by immunoSEQ multiplex PCR. The sample shows about 73,000 clones, roughly 92% of them seen only once. CDR3 length: 14 residues. V shed 1 base and J shed 1 base, with 8 bases lying between them. CDR1 and CDR2 (germline): MDHEN, SYDVKM. The sequence was obtained from a female donor in good health, enrolled as a control in a pregnancy study. The source was peripheral blood, collected in the third trimester of pregnancy. This chain joins TRBV28 and TRBJ2-7; D may be TRBD2 (6 bases). The CDR3 reads CASSLLAGSYEQYF. As DNA, the CDR3 is TGTGCCAGCAGTTTATTGGCGGGGTCCTACGAGCAGTACTTC. Drawing the rest from reference TRBV28 and TRBJ2-7, the complete variable domain is DVKVTQSSRYLVKRTGEKVFLECVQDMDHENMFWYRQDPGLGLRLIYFSYDVKMKEKGDIPEGYSVSREKKERFSLILESASTNQTSMYLCASSLLAGSYEQYFGPGTRLTVT.